The T cell receptor beta chain under discussion was sequenced for a study of OX40 agonist ivuxolimab in advanced cancers. Across the whole study: Treatment of patients was with ivuxolimab, an agonistic anti-OX40 (CD134) antibody. Every 2 weeks, ivuxolimab was infused into the patients intravenously at between 0.01 and 10 mg/kg.

Sampling times: baseline, cycle 4 day 1, cycle 7 day 1. TCRdb's copy holds only in-frame clones and misses some; the assay was immunoSEQ multiplex PCR. There are roughly 40,000 clones in the sample; 80% to 95% occur only once, and about 15% lies in the top ten. The CDR3 consists of 17 residues. Trimming stripped 6 bases from V and 1 base from J, with 18 bases between. Germline V gives CDR1 MGHRA, CDR2 YSYEKL. Sequencing used CD4+ or CD8+ T cells sorted from blood, obtained in a trial of the OX40 agonist ivuxolimab. This receptor was identified in an adult with an advanced solid tumor such as melanoma, head and neck, liver or kidney cancer. The gene calls are TRBV4-1 and TRBJ2-2; D may be TRBD1 or TRBD2 (5 bases each). CDR3 in DNA: TGCGCCAGCAGGCGGCTTCCGGGACCTTTGAACACCGGGGAGCTGTTTTTT. Its protein is CASRRLPGPLNTGELFF.